The sequence of this T cell receptor (beta chain) was determined in a study of shared clonotypes between healthy human individuals. Study-level findings and limits: Shared clonotypes across all four donors exceeded non-shared ones in generation probability.

The table came from immunoSEQ multiplex PCR; TCRdb's copy has only in-frame clones and leaves some out. The top ten hold 0.4% to 0.55% of the sample, which has over a million clones, about 84% seen once. As concerns this clone: Its matching antigen is unknown.

Germline CDR1 SGHNT, CDR2 YYREEE (reference sequence). Trimming pared 6 bases from V and 0 bases from J, leaving 19 bases between. The CDR3 is 17 residues long. This clonotype was obtained from a man aged 18 to 30 in good health. Some clones in this sample may be carry-over from other donors' samples. V is TRBV5-4 and J is TRBJ1-3, with D uncertain. Material for sequencing was memory CD4+ T cells from PBMCs. The subset: CD45RA-negative fraction. Written as DNA, the CDR3 is TGTGCCAGCACTCTGATGATCAGCGGACGCTCTGGAAACACCATATATTTT. Translation gives CASTLMISGRSGNTIYF. Based on the CDR3 plus reference TRBV5-4 and TRBJ1-3, the full variable domain is ETGVTQSPTHLIKTRGQQVTLRCSSQSGHNTVSWYQQALGQGPQFIFQYYREEENGRGNFPPRFSGLQFPNYSSELNVNALELDDSALYLCASTLMISGRSGNTIYFGEGSWLTVV.